The next 13 T cell receptor beta chains were all read from a single sample in a study of blood T cell repertoires in COVID-19. The protocol was immunoSEQ multiplex PCR, while the TCRdb copy is restricted to in-frame clones and leaves out a portion. The sample consists of 140,000 or so clones, 65% to 90% of them appearing once. Source material: peripheral blood. These receptors were obtained from a human donor in a cohort sampled during active COVID-19.

The J gene is TRBJ2-7, the V gene TRBV28; D possibly corresponds to TRBD2 (6 bases). This CDR3 has 16 residues. V was pared by 1 base and J by 0 bases, with 13 bases between. Germline V gene data show CDR1 as MDHEN and CDR2 as SYDVKM. CDR3 residues: CASSLSGLGGSYEQYF. The CDR3 DNA sequence: TGTGCCAGCAGTTTATCTGGGCTCGGGGGCTCCTACGAGCAGTACTTC.

The V gene is TRBV19, the J gene TRBJ2-6; D is unresolved. V lost 7 bases, J lost 4 bases, and 14 bases lay in between. The CDR3 is 15 residues long. Germline CDR1 and CDR2: LNHDA and SQIVND (reference sequence). The CDR3 here is CASNSVGSGANVLTF. The CDR3, as DNA: TGTGCCAGTAACAGTGTTGGATCCGGGGCCAACGTCCTGACTTTC.

V gene TRBV7-9 combines with J gene TRBJ2-3; 9 nucleotides agree with TRBD2. Germline-derived CDR1 and CDR2 are SEHNR and FQNEAQ (reference sequence). The CDR3 runs to 17 residues. Trimming removed 5 bases from V and 4 bases from J; junction bases left unmatched: 13. CDR3 amino acids: CASSPRRISGSPDTQYF. The CDR3 DNA is TGTGCCAGCAGCCCTAGGAGGATTAGCGGGAGCCCAGATACGCAGTATTTT. The full variable domain, completed using reference TRBV7-9 and TRBJ2-3, is DTGVSQNPRHKITKRGQNVTFRCDPISEHNRLYWYRQTLGQGPEFLTYFQNEAQLEKSRLLSDRFSAERPKGSFSTLEIQRTEQGDSAMYLCASSPRRISGSPDTQYFGPGTRLTVL.

The chain has TRBV15 and TRBJ1-5, with 11 bases aligning to TRBD1. Losses at the gene ends were 5 bases for V and 4 bases for J; bases not matched to a gene: 4. The germline V gene has CDR1 LNHNV and CDR2 YYDKDF (reference sequence). The CDR3 spans 15 residues. The CDR3 protein is CATSPGTGGNQPQHF. CDR3 DNA sequence: TGTGCCACCAGCCCCGGGACAGGGGGAAATCAGCCCCAGCATTTT.

This clone was seen only a few times. The chain combines TRBV2 with TRBJ2-2; D not resolved. The V end was cut by 6 bases, the J end by 1 base, with 6 bases between. The CDR3 has 13 amino acids. Germline lookup yields CDR1 SNHLY and CDR2 FYNNEI. The CDR3 spells CASRWQNTGELFF. In DNA, the CDR3 is TGTGCCAGCAGGTGGCAGAACACCGGGGAGCTGTTTTTT. Full variable domain (missing parts from reference TRBV2 and TRBJ2-2): EPEVTQTPSHQVTQMGQEVILRCVPISNHLYFYWYRQILGQKVEFLVSFYNNEISEKSEIFDDQFSVERPDGSNFTLKIRSTKLEDSAMYFCASRWQNTGELFFGEGSRLTVL.

This chain links TRBV6-5 with TRBJ1-6; D not certain. CDR1 and CDR2 (germline): MNHEY, SVGAGI. V was clipped by 8 bases and J by 7 bases, with 12 bases between them. The CDR3 consists of 13 residues. The CDR3 DNA sequence: TGTGCCAGCCAACGTACTACAAATTCACCCCTCCACTTT. It encodes CASQRTTNSPLHF.

The V gene is TRBV3-1 (or the pseudogene TRBV3-2), the J gene TRBJ2-5; D is perhaps TRBD2 (6 bases). Germline CDR1 is LGHDT and CDR2 is YNNKEL (reference sequence). Trimming removed 0 bases at V and 2 bases at J, with 16 bases between. CDR3 length: 17 amino acids. The CDR3 is CASSQEIRETLQETQYF. DNA of the CDR3: TGTGCCAGCAGCCAAGAAATTCGGGAGACTTTACAAGAGACCCAGTACTTC.

This clone was observed a handful of times. The J gene is TRBJ2-1, the V gene TRBV6-5; 11 bases are a match to TRBD2. J lost 13 bases, V lost 6 bases, and 11 bases had no gene match. Germline CDR1 MNHEY, CDR2 SVGAGI. There are 14 residues in the CDR3. CDR3 in DNA: TGTGCCAGCAGCAATAGCGGGAGGGCGGGCCGTCAGTTCTTC. As protein: CASSNSGRAGRQFF.

The J gene is TRBJ2-7, the V gene TRBV4-1; 9 bases align to TRBD2. The CDR3 spans 15 residues. V gave up 4 bases and J gave up 0 bases; unmatched junction bases: 4. The V gene's germline CDR1 is MGHRA and CDR2 YSYEKL. The chain's CDR3 is CASSPGLANSYEQYF. The CDR3 DNA sequence: TGCGCCAGCAGCCCCGGACTAGCGAACTCCTACGAGCAGTACTTC.

Only a few counts were recorded for this clone. This chain joins TRBV25-1 and TRBJ1-6; D call uncertain. The CDR3 covers 14 residues. Trimming pared 3 bases from V and 7 bases from J, leaving 10 bases between. CDR1 is MGHDK and CDR2 is SYGVNS in the germline V gene. CDR3 sequence: CASSDFGMNSPLHF. For the CDR3, the DNA is TGTGCCAGCAGTGATTTCGGGATGAATTCACCCCTCCACTTT. The full variable domain, with the rest looked up from reference TRBV25-1 and TRBJ1-6, is EADIYQTPRYLVIGTGKKITLECSQTMGHDKMYWYQQDPGMELHLIHYSYGVNSTEKGDLSSESTVSRIRTEHFPLTLESARPSHTSQYLCASSDFGMNSPLHFGNGTRLTVT.

The chain couples TRBV11-1 to TRBJ1-1, with D unresolved. From germline, CDR1 is SGHAT and CDR2 FQDESV (reference sequence). The CDR3 has 15 residues. V was clipped by 5 bases and J by 1 base, with 14 bases between them. CDR3 loop: CASSTPMTGNTEAFF. The CDR3 bases are TGTGCCAGCAGCACCCCGATGACTGGGAACACTGAAGCTTTCTTT.

The J gene is TRBJ2-2, the V gene TRBV5-1, with 9 bases aligning to TRBD2. The CDR3 has 18 amino acids. The ends lost 2 bases at V and 6 bases at J; junction bases unmatched: 14. Germline V gene lookup returns CDR1 SGHRS and CDR2 YFSETQ. CDR3 amino acids: CASSFGVVAGVESGELFF. CDR3 nucleotide sequence: TGCGCCAGCAGCTTCGGGGTGGTAGCGGGAGTGGAGTCCGGGGAGCTGTTTTTT.

The chain couples TRBV5-1 to TRBJ2-3, with 11 bases identical to TRBD2. Trimming took 5 bases from V and 4 from J; bases not matched to a gene: 15. CDR1 and CDR2 (germline): SGHRS, YFSETQ. CDR3 length: 18 amino acids. In DNA form, the CDR3 reads TGCGCCAGCAGTTCCGGTAGCGGGAGGGCCCTCGTTGCAGATACGCAGTATTTT. Translating gives CASSSGSGRALVADTQYF.